The T cell receptor (beta chain) under discussion was sequenced for a study of shared clonotypes between healthy human individuals (dated by TCRdb to 2018 to 2021). For context, the study as a whole: The cohort included three men and two women between 18 and 49 years of age. Per donor, leukapheresis produced somewhere between about 0.94 and 9 billion PBMCs. Per donor, three plates each were used for CD4 naive and CD4 memory, two for CD8 naive, and one for CD8 memory. To estimate repertoire size and how much clonotypes are shared between individuals, the study performed deep sequencing of blood TCR repertoires from a handful of healthy adults. Libraries were prepared and TCR repertoires were sequenced by different laboratories using diverse techniques, in order to increase sequencing depth and limit assay-specific biases.

General conclusions and limits of the study: Sharing across a handful of donors was observed for approximately 5% of naive CD4, about 3.2% of naive CD8, 2% to 2.5% of memory CD4, and less than 0.45% of memory CD8 clonotypes. Sampling was restricted to blood, and TCR repertoires in tissue are likely to differ from TCR repertoires in blood. Pairwise subsampling indicated that sequencing depth was expected to affect the degree of clonotype sharing among donors. Naive subsets generally had larger estimated clonotype richness than memory subsets. The small number of donors limited the genetic and exposure-history diversity represented. Rarefaction of sorted-subset datasets indicated incomplete sequencing despite the large sequencing depth. Clonotypes shared by all four sorted-subset donors showed higher generation probabilities than non-shared clonotypes.

Inclusive of the bounding cysteine and phenylalanine, the CDR3 is 14 residues long. Only the CDR3 DNA stays, 42 bases, in frame from base 1. Taken from the germline V gene, the CDR1 and CDR2 loops are MDHEN and SYDVKM. The trim is 6 bases for V and 9 bases for J, with a gap of 21 bases between the germline ends. Using the deep immunoSEQ assay, multiplex PCR amplified TCR CDR3 regions from genomic DNA. Genomic DNA extracted from each cell subset was distributed evenly over all wells of several immunoSEQ 96-well plates, and each plate served as one replicate. Each replicate PCR for sorted subsets received roughly 0.2 ug genomic DNA, equal to about 30,000 T cell genomes. Purified libraries were measured with a Qubit 3.0 fluorometer, size-checked on a Bioanalyzer 2100, and measured again with the KAPA Library Quantification kit. Every immunoSEQ 96-well plate was sequenced on a dedicated single-read 150-cycle Illumina NextSeq 550 flow cell. On the study's bioinformatics: Because the immunoSEQ output included only junctional sequences and no quality scores, the filtering could not be the same as the filtering used for full-length reads. To assign V/J genes and CDR3, sequences were annotated against IMGT germline references using PyIR, a Python wrapper for IgBLAST v1.9. Reads with weak V/J assignments (E-value above 1e-6), missing CDR3, stop codons, out-of-frame junctions, or ambiguous translated residues were removed. A V3J clonotype was defined by an identical inferred V gene, J gene, and CDR3 amino acid sequence. To compute the percentage overlap between repertoires, the number of shared unique clonotypes was divided by the size of the smaller repertoire. RTK rarefaction, the Chao1 estimator, and Recon v2.1 estimates of unobserved clonotypes were used to assess repertoire richness. OLGA was used to compute generation probabilities for all TCRbeta clonotypes that the gDNA method yielded from a handful of donors. TCRdb limited this immuneACCESS table to in-frame rearrangements with V and J called. A share of clones is missing; checked studies link under half to unresolved V genes, and the rest is unexplained. D and trimming were read from the DNA, whereas the V and J calls and clone size are those reported in that table. Here the sample has about 600,000 clones; more than 95% occur a single time. In total, the top ten clones hold about 0.06% of the sample.

A remark on this clone: The target of this receptor is not known. Base-call qualities are not available, and no considerably larger clone is one nucleotide away.

The donors were healthy, HIV-negative adults with no recently reported acute infections or vaccinations. All donors were Caucasian adults living in Nashville, Tennessee, USA. CD4+ T cells were enriched through magnetic negative selection, after which naive cells were positively selected on CD45RA and the remaining negative fraction served as the memory subset. Blood was collected by leukapheresis, and PBMCs were isolated by Ficoll-Histopaque density gradient centrifugation and then cryopreserved in liquid nitrogen vapor phase. Analytical flow cytometry was used to check the purity and quantity of each magnetically sorted T cell population. From each sorted fraction, genomic DNA was isolated and quantified by UV absorbance on a Nanodrop 2000c.

The sequencing sample was made of naive CD4+ T cells sorted from blood. The cell subset or site label, read with the paper, signifies: CD45RA+ positively selected. Rearrangement joined TRBV28 to TRBJ2-7; the D gene could be TRBD1 or TRBD2, each one agreeing over 5 bases. The receptor was isolated from a woman aged 30 to 39 in good health. At the DNA level, the sequence is TGTGCCAGCAGCGTTACCGGGGACCCTCGGCGGCAGTACTTC. Its translation reads: CASSVTGDPRRQYF. With all but the CDR3 taken from the reference TRBV28 and TRBJ2-7 genes, the full variable domain is: DVKVTQSSRYLVKRTGEKVFLECVQDMDHENMFWYRQDPGLGLRLIYFSYDVKMKEKGDIPEGYSVSREKKERFSLILESASTNQTSMYLCASSVTGDPRRQYFGPGTRLTVT.